This passage covers 27 T cell receptor beta chains from one sample sequenced in a study of blood T cell repertoires in COVID-19. Generated by immunoSEQ multiplex PCR, the TCRdb table keeps only in-frame clones and is missing some. Seen here are over 130,000 clones, around 90% observed once, and the top ten hold approximately 2.5%. Sequenced: peripheral blood. The receptors shown here come from a human donor with COVID-19, enrolled during active disease. The donor label of this sample is uncertain.

This clone was picked up a small number of times. The gene calls are TRBV7-9 and TRBJ2-7; 7 bases are shared with TRBD1. The CDR3 is 15 residues long. The ends lost 5 bases at V and 1 base at J; junction bases unmatched: 8. Looked up from germline, CDR1 is SEHNR and CDR2 is FQNEAQ (reference sequence). CDR3 in DNA: TGTGCCAGCAGCCCCCATGCAGGGGGTTCCTACGAGCAGTACTTC. This gives the protein CASSPHAGGSYEQYF.

CDR3 region: CASNRLFSGNEQFF. CDR3 nucleotide sequence: TGTGCCAGCAACCGACTCTTTTCCGGCAATGAGCAGTTCTTC. The chain combines TRBV19 with TRBJ2-1; D is undetermined. The V gene's germline CDR1 is LNHDA and CDR2 SQIVND (reference sequence). There are 14 residues in the CDR3. Trimming removed 9 bases at V and 6 bases at J, with 18 bases between.

The gene calls are TRBV4-1 and TRBJ2-5; TRBD1 matches at 9 bases. With V trimmed by 3 bases and J by 5 bases, 10 bases remained unmatched. Germline V gene lookup returns CDR1 MGHRA and CDR2 YSYEKL. This CDR3 comprises 16 residues. The CDR3 coding sequence is TGCGCCAGCAGCCAGACTCGGACAGGGGAGTTGGAGACCCAGTACTTC. Encoded protein: CASSQTRTGELETQYF.

The J gene is TRBJ2-3, the V gene TRBV27; D is ambiguous. This CDR3 is 16 amino acids long. In germline, CDR1 is MNHEY, CDR2 SMNVEV (reference sequence). V lost 3 bases and J lost 0, with 13 bases in between. For the CDR3, the DNA is TGTGCCAGCAGTTTGGGTACAGTCTTTAGCACAGATACGCAGTATTTT. This translates into CASSLGTVFSTDTQYF.

This sequence joins TRBV6-5 and TRBJ2-7; 7 bases line up with TRBD1. CDR1 is MNHEY and CDR2 is SVGAGI in the germline V gene. The CDR3 spans 14 residues. The junction had 8 bases not matched to a gene; V was cut back by 8 bases and J by 1 base. The CDR3 DNA reads TGTGCCAGCGCAAACAGGGGATGGTCCTACGAGCAGTACTTC. Translated: CASANRGWSYEQYF.

The V gene is TRBV5-1, the J gene TRBJ2-1; TRBD2 matches 14 bases. This CDR3 contains 15 residues. Unmatched junction bases numbered 3, after V lost 4 bases and J lost 6 bases. Germline V CDR1 and CDR2: SGHRS, YFSETQ. CDR3 in DNA: TGCGCCAGCAGCGCCGGGACTAGCGGGAGCAATGAGCAGTTCTTC. This codes for CASSAGTSGSNEQFF.

This chain connects TRBV7-2 to TRBJ2-1; TRBD2 matches at 13 bases. This CDR3 is 15 amino acids long. Germline V lookup: CDR1 SGHTA, CDR2 FQGNSA. Trimming cost V 1 base and J 7 bases; bases outside gene matches: 1. This CDR3 reads CASSLGGLAGNEQFF. CDR3 nucleotides: TGTGCCAGCAGCTTAGGGGGACTAGCGGGGAATGAGCAGTTCTTC.

The V call is TRBV3-1 (or the pseudogene TRBV3-2), the J call TRBJ2-2; TRBD2 matches at 15 bases. V dropped 4 bases and J dropped 4; count of bases not matched to a gene: 1. CDR1 is LGHDT, CDR2 YNNKEL, per germline (reference sequence). The CDR3 sequence is 16 residues long. CDR3 amino acids: CASSPGLAGGTGELFF. In DNA, the CDR3 is TGTGCCAGCAGCCCGGGACTAGCGGGAGGCACCGGGGAGCTGTTTTTT.

The chain uses TRBV6-1 and TRBJ2-5; TRBD1 matches 9 bases. This CDR3 has 17 residues. The germline gives CDR1 MNHNS, CDR2 SASEGT. Trimming removed 3 bases from V and 6 bases from J; junction bases left unmatched: 14. The CDR3 is CASSDYPGTGLKKTQYF. CDR3 DNA sequence: TGTGCCAGCAGTGACTACCCCGGGACAGGGTTAAAGAAGACCCAGTACTTC.

The V and J genes are TRBV11-1 and TRBJ1-6; D is unclear. V was pared by 2 bases and J by 10 bases, with 9 bases between. The CDR3 is 13 residues long. Germline CDR1 SGHAT, CDR2 FQDESV (reference sequence). The CDR3 bases are TGTGCCAGCAGCTTAAGCGCGAGATCACCCCTCCACTTT. Residues: CASSLSARSPLHF.

This clone was picked up one time. This chain uses TRBV2 with TRBJ1-5, with D perhaps matching TRBD1 (5 bases). The CDR3 is 13 amino acids. The germline gives CDR1 SNHLY, CDR2 FYNNEI. The ends were cut back, 4 bases at V and 7 bases at J, with 11 bases in the middle. CDR3 coding DNA: TGTGCCAGCAGTGGGGACCGGGGGCAGCCCCAGCATTTT. Translated, it gives CASSGDRGQPQHF.

The V and J genes are TRBV5-4 and TRBJ2-5, with TRBD2 matching over 14 bases. The CDR3 consists of 17 residues. Germline V CDR1 and CDR2: SGHNT, YYREEE (reference sequence). J lost 5 bases, V lost 3 bases, and 9 bases had no gene match. CDR3 amino acids: CASSSGTSGGGVETQYF. For the CDR3, the DNA is TGTGCCAGCAGCTCTGGGACTAGCGGGGGTGGGGTTGAGACCCAGTACTTC.

This clone turned up a few times. The chain joins TRBV5-1 to TRBJ2-3, with D possibly being TRBD2 (6 bases). There are 17 residues in the CDR3. The germline V gene encodes CDR1 SGHRS and CDR2 YFSETQ. The V and J ends lost 1 base and 6 bases respectively, with 21 bases between them. This CDR3 is CASSLMMRGSTRDTQYF. CDR3 nucleotides: TGCGCCAGCAGCTTGATGATGCGGGGAAGCACGCGCGATACGCAGTATTTT. Combining the CDR3 with reference TRBV5-1 and TRBJ2-3 gives the whole variable domain KAGVTQTPRYLIKTRGQQVTLSCSPISGHRSVSWYQQTPGQGLQFLFEYFSETQRNKGNFPGRFSGRQFSNSRSEMNVSTLELGDSALYLCASSLMMRGSTRDTQYFGPGTRLTVL.

The count of this clone is one. This rearrangement joins TRBV29-1 to TRBJ2-1; a weak D match, TRBD2 (5 bases). The CDR3 has 13 amino acids. Trimming removed 6 bases from V and 7 bases from J, with 16 bases in between. The germline gives CDR1 SQVTM, CDR2 ANQGSEA. This CDR3 is CSVQRSRGNEQFF. The CDR3 region has the DNA TGCAGCGTCCAAAGGTCCAGAGGGAATGAGCAGTTCTTC.

The chain is built from TRBV3-1 (or the pseudogene TRBV3-2) and TRBJ2-7; TRBD1 aligns across 7 bases. This CDR3 has 18 amino acids. Germline V gene sequence: CDR1 LGHDT, CDR2 YNNKEL (reference sequence). V lost 0 bases, J lost 2 bases, and 13 bases stayed unmatched. The DNA for the CDR3 is TGTGCCAGCAGCCAAGATCAGGGTGAGGGGGCGCCTCCCTACGAGCAGTACTTC. Its protein product is CASSQDQGEGAPPYEQYF.

The rearrangement links TRBV7-3 to TRBJ2-1; TRBD1 aligns across 10 bases. The V gene end was trimmed by 5 bases and the J gene end by 8 bases; junction bases not matched to a gene: 3. CDR1 and CDR2 from the germline V gene are SGHTA and FQGTGA. This CDR3 is 13 amino acids long. CDR3 amino acids: CASSPGTGDEQFF. CDR3 nucleotide sequence: TGTGCCAGCAGCCCAGGGACAGGGGATGAGCAGTTCTTC. Full variable domain (outside the CDR3, taken from reference TRBV7-3 and TRBJ2-1): GAGVSQTPSNKVTEKGKYVELRCDPISGHTALYWYRQSLGQGPEFLIYFQGTGAADDSGLPNDRFFAVRPEGSVSTLKIQRTERGDSAVYLCASSPGTGDEQFFGPGTRLTVL.

The chain employs TRBV10-3 and TRBJ2-1; weak D call: TRBD2 (7 bases). CDR3 length equals 13 residues. From germline, CDR1 is ENHRY and CDR2 SYGVKD. The germline V and J ends were trimmed by 9 bases and 5 bases, with 14 bases remaining between them. The CDR3 nucleotides read TGTGCCATAGAGGCGGGGGCAAACAATGAGCAGTTCTTC. Translation: CAIEAGANNEQFF.

V gene TRBV10-3 combines with J gene TRBJ1-2; D unclear. The CDR3 sequence is 16 residues long. Germline lookup yields CDR1 ENHRY and CDR2 SYGVKD. The V end lost 0 bases, the J end lost 5 bases, and 16 bases lay between the germline ends. CDR3 bases: TGTGCCATCAGTGAGTCGGAGGGCCAGATTAGGTATGGCTACACCTTC. This codes for CAISESEGQIRYGYTF.

This chain joins TRBV25-1 and TRBJ1-5; 7 bases agree with TRBD1. CDR1 is MGHDK and CDR2 is SYGVNS in the germline V gene. V dropped 2 bases and J dropped 0; count of bases not matched to a gene: 1. There are 15 residues in the CDR3. CDR3 in DNA: TGTGCCAGCAGTGAAGGGACAGATAGCAATCAGCCCCAGCATTTT. This translates into CASSEGTDSNQPQHF.

This clone was counted only a few times. The chain couples TRBV10-3 to TRBJ1-1; maybe TRBD1 (5 bases). V lost 7 bases, J lost 1 base, and 10 bases lay in between. Germline-derived CDR1 and CDR2 are ENHRY and SYGVKD. The CDR3 consists of 13 residues. CDR3 sequence (DNA): TGTGCCATCACCGGGGGGGGGAACACTGAAGCTTTCTTT. This translates into CAITGGGNTEAFF.

This rearrangement joins TRBV15 to TRBJ2-2; possible D gene TRBD2, 5 bases. Trimming took off 6 bases at V and 3 bases at J, with 11 bases between the two ends. CDR3 length: 14 residues. Germline V gene sequence: CDR1 LNHNV, CDR2 YYDKDF (reference sequence). CDR3 protein: CATSSGKYTGELFF. The CDR3 nucleotides read TGTGCCACCAGTTCGGGGAAATACACCGGGGAGCTGTTTTTT. The full variable domain, completed using reference TRBV15 and TRBJ2-2, is DAMVIQNPRYQVTQFGKPVTLSCSQTLNHNVMYWYQQKSSQAPKLLFHYYDKDFNNEADTPDNFQSRRPNTSFCFLDIRSPGLGDTAMYLCATSSGKYTGELFFGEGSRLTVL.

The J gene is TRBJ2-1, the V gene TRBV6-5; 8 positions agree with TRBD2. With 4 bases clipped from V and 3 bases from J, the junction kept 8 bases outside the gene matches. The CDR3 length is 16 residues. Germline lookup yields CDR1 MNHEY and CDR2 SVGAGI. CDR3 sequence: CASSSATSAGYNEQFF. CDR3 coding DNA: TGTGCCAGCAGTTCGGCGACTAGCGCCGGCTACAATGAGCAGTTCTTC.

The chain recombines TRBV6-4 with TRBJ1-6; D not resolved. V lost 3 bases and J lost 4, with 7 bases in between. CDR3 size: 14 residues. Per germline, CDR1 MRHNA and CDR2 SNTAGT. The chain's CDR3 is CASSENSYNSPLHF. In DNA, the CDR3 is TGTGCCAGCAGTGAGAACAGTTATAATTCACCCCTCCACTTT.

V usage is TRBV2 and J usage is TRBJ1-4, with D possibly being TRBD1 (6 bases). In germline, CDR1 is SNHLY, CDR2 FYNNEI. V lost 7 bases and J 3 bases, leaving 12 bases between the germline ends. CDR3 length: 14 amino acids. The CDR3 sequence: CASIRDTANEKLFF. DNA of the CDR3: TGTGCCAGCATCCGGGACACCGCTAATGAAAAACTGTTTTTT.

The rearrangement uses TRBV7-9 and TRBJ2-5; D may be TRBD2 (5 bases). The V end was cut by 2 bases, the J end by 3 bases, with 10 bases between. Germline V gives CDR1 SEHNR, CDR2 FQNEAQ (reference sequence). The CDR3 extends over 14 amino acids. The CDR3 region has the DNA TGTGCCAGCAGCTTATTGTTGGGAGAAGAGACCCAGTACTTC. This encodes CASSLLLGEETQYF.

The chain employs TRBV5-4 and TRBJ2-5; TRBD1 agrees at 11 bases. CDR3 length: 16 amino acids. Looked up from germline, CDR1 is SGHNT and CDR2 is YYREEE (reference sequence). J was trimmed by 5 bases and V by 1 base; bases with no gene match: 7. CDR3 nucleotide sequence: TGTGCCAGCAGCTTGCGGACAGGGGGCGGGGAGGAGACCCAGTACTTC. It translates to CASSLRTGGGEETQYF. The whole variable domain, remainder taken from reference TRBV5-4 and TRBJ2-5, is ETGVTQSPTHLIKTRGQQVTLRCSSQSGHNTVSWYQQALGQGPQFIFQYYREEENGRGNFPPRFSGLQFPNYSSELNVNALELDDSALYLCASSLRTGGGEETQYFGPGTRLLVL.

This chain links TRBV10-1 with TRBJ1-1, with 8 bases aligning to TRBD1. In germline, CDR1 is WNHNN, CDR2 SYGVQD (reference sequence). Trimming cost V 5 bases and J 5 bases; bases outside gene matches: 13. The CDR3 is 16 amino acids. The CDR3: CASSQTGGEGKTEAFF. The CDR3 DNA reads as TGCGCCAGCAGTCAAACAGGGGGAGAAGGAAAAACTGAAGCTTTCTTT.